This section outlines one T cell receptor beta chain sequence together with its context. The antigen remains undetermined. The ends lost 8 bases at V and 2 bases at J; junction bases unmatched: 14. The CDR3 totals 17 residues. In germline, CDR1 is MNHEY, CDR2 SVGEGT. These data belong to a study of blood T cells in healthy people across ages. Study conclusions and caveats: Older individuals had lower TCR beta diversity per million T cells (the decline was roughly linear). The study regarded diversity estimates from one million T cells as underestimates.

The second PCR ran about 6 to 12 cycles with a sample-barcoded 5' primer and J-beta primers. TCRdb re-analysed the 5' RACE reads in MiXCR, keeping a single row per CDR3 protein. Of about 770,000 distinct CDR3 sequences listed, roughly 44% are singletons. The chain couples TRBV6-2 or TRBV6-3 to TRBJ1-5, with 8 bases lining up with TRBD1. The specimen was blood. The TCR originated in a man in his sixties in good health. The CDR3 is CASFGIGTGQGNQPQHF. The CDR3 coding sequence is TGTGCCAGCTTTGGGATCGGGACGGGACAGGGCAATCAGCCCCAGCATTTT.